This TCR beta chain was documented in a study of T cells after yellow fever vaccination. Germline assignment: CDR1 LNHNV and CDR2 YYDKDF (reference sequence). Trimming left V 5 bases short and J 9 bases short, with 20 bases between. The CDR3 consists of 16 residues. TCRdb passed the 5' RACE reads through MiXCR, listing each CDR3 protein once. The data hold 250,000 or so distinct CDR3 sequences, with approximately 6.7% observed a single time. This clonotype was observed a few times. The material was CD4+ T cells sorted from PBMCs, obtained on the day of the yellow fever booster vaccination. This chain links TRBV15 with TRBJ1-6, with D possibly TRBD1 on 6 matching bases. This clonotype was sampled from a man aged 25 to 45 who received the YFV17D yellow fever vaccine. In DNA form, the CDR3 reads TGTGCCACCAGCGAAGGGGGGACCATCGGAGTTTCACCCCTCCACTTT. Translation: CATSEGGTIGVSPLHF.